This TCR beta chain was recorded in a study of human T cells and chemical hapten exposure. Study-level information: During the approximately 25-week study period, patients had diphenylcyclopropenone applied to the scalp every week.

One entry per CDR3 protein results from TCRdb running MiXCR on the RACE reads. The sample yields 100,000 or so distinct CDR3 sequences, 10% to 13% seen once. Time point defined: patch test 1, 2 weeks after DPC sensitization. Treatment denoted: therapeutic diphenylcyclopropenone sensitization with weekly scalp DPC. Trimming at V came to 7 bases and at J to 5 bases, leaving 9 bases not matched to a gene. Germline CDR1 SGHTA, CDR2 FQGNSA. CDR3 size: 16 residues. This clonotype was counted a few times. The sequence was collected from a man in his forties with alopecia areata. Some clones in this sample may be carry-over from other donors' samples. Sequencing was performed on whole blood, taken in connection with sensitization to the hapten diphenylcyclopropenone (DPC). The chain has TRBV7-2 and TRBJ2-3; TRBD2 matches 13 bases. In DNA, the CDR3 is TGTGCCAGCACCATAGGACTAGCGGGAGCAGGAGATACGCAGTATTTT. Its protein is CASTIGLAGAGDTQYF.